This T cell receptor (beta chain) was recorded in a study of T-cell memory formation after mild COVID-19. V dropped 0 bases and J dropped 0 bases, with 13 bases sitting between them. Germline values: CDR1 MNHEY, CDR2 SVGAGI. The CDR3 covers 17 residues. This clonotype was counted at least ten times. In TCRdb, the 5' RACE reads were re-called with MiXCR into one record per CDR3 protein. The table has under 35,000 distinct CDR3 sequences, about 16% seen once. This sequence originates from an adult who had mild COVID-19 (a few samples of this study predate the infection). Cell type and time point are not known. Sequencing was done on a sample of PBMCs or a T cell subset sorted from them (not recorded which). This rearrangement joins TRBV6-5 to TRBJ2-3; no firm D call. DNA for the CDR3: TGTGCCAGCAGTTACTCCACGTTCTGGGCTAGCACAGATACGCAGTATTTT. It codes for CASSYSTFWASTDTQYF.